This T cell receptor (beta chain) was sequenced for a study of CD8 T cells in ankylosing spondylitis. With respect to this clonotype: What it binds is unknown.

By quantitative 5'-RACE with molecular barcodes, the TCR beta libraries were made. TCRdb reanalysed the 5' RACE reads using MiXCR and keeps one entry per CDR3 protein. This sample has some 450,000 distinct CDR3 sequences, with approximately 17% found just once. With 2 bases clipped from V and 5 bases from J, the junction kept 3 bases outside the gene matches. This CDR3 contains 15 residues. Germline V gene lookup returns CDR1 MGHRA and CDR2 YSYEKL. Notes on the study in general: In ankylosing spondylitis blood, a motif of eight highly homologous TCR beta variants appeared characteristic. Enrichment of disease-linked clones was reportedly significant in matched ankylosing spondylitis synovial fluid. Relatively rare in peripheral blood, disease-linked clones were also CD8+.

This sequence joins TRBV4-1 and TRBJ1-4; 9 bases map to TRBD1. Material: blood, either unsorted or a sorted T cell fraction (not recorded which). This sequence was found in a male donor with ankylosing spondylitis. The CDR3 DNA follows: TGCGCCAGCAGCCAAACAGACAGGGGGAATGAAAAACTGTTTTTT. This translates into CASSQTDRGNEKLFF.